This record looks at one T cell receptor beta chain sequence and its context. This sample was taken from a study of T cells in Graves' hyperthyroidism and ophthalmopathy. Study overall: The blood sample was taken at first diagnosis, before treatment began.

The investigators amplified TCR beta CDR3 regions from RNA transcripts. The HTBI primer set served for first-round RT-PCR of the TCR CDR3. A single record per CDR3 protein comes from TCRdb applying MiXCR to the multiplex PCR reads. This sample has about 96,000 distinct CDR3 sequences, with 51% found just once. This CDR3 region has 15 residues. Between the trimmed V and J ends, which lost 7 bases and 4 bases, there was a span of 19 bases. CDR1 is MGHRA and CDR2 is YSYEKL in the germline V gene. This chain links TRBV4-1 with TRBJ2-5; tentative D call: TRBD2 (7 bases). The TCR originated in a woman aged 40 to 55 with Graves' hyperthyroidism. Sequencing used blood. The chain's CDR3 is CASTRMDGGRETQYF. CDR3 nucleotide sequence: TGCGCCAGCACCCGCATGGACGGGGGGCGAGAGACCCAGTACTTC.